The 23 T cell receptor beta chains in this list originate from one sample, sequenced in a study of blood T cells in healthy people across ages. A sample-barcoded 5' primer and a J-beta primer mix were used in a second PCR of about 7 to 12 cycles. MiXCR, run by TCRdb on the 5' RACE reads, gives a single entry per CDR3 protein. The repertoire holds more than 700,000 distinct CDR3 sequences, with approximately 53% as singletons. The specimen sequenced was blood. Receptor source: an elderly man in good health.

To note about this clonotype: One junction end does not reproduce the germline sequence, and a read error may be involved. The genes are TRBV11-2 and TRBJ2-3; D might be TRBD2 (6 bases). This CDR3 spans 15 amino acids. Germline values: CDR1 SGHAT, CDR2 FQNNGV. The chain's CDR3 is CASSLVAEGTHTQYF. CDR3 nucleotides: TGTGCCAGCAGCTTAGTAGCGGAGGGCACACATACGCAGTATTTT.

The chain couples TRBV20-1 to TRBJ2-1; the D gene could be TRBD1 or TRBD2 (5 bases each). The CDR3 loop spans 13 amino acids. V lost 5 bases and J 10 bases, leaving 18 bases between the germline ends. The V gene's germline CDR1 is DFQATT and CDR2 SNEGSKA (reference sequence). DNA of the CDR3: TGCAGTGCTGATCTCTACTCCGGGGCGGAGCAGTTCTTC. Translating gives CSADLYSGAEQFF.

The chain combines TRBV24-1 with TRBJ2-3; possibly TRBD2 for D (6 bases). This CDR3 region has 16 residues. Germline-derived CDR1 and CDR2 are KGHDR and SFDVKD. Trimming stripped 1 base from V and 0 bases from J, with 10 bases between. CDR3 nucleotide sequence: TGTGCCACCAGTGATTTTAGGGCGGGAAGCACAGATACGCAGTATTTT. This codes for CATSDFRAGSTDTQYF.

This clonotype was recorded only once. The CDR3 reads CASSLTEAFF. The CDR3 nucleotides read TGTGCCAGCAGCTTAACTGAAGCTTTCTTT. The chain has TRBV7-8 and TRBJ1-1, with no clear D. Germline lookup yields CDR1 SGHVS and CDR2 FQNEAQ. CDR3 length: 10 amino acids. The ends were cut back, 2 bases at V and 5 bases at J, with 0 bases in the middle. Combining the CDR3 with reference TRBV7-8 and TRBJ1-1 gives the whole variable domain GAGVSQSPRYKVAKRGQDVALRCDPISGHVSLFWYQQALGQGPEFLTYFQNEAQLDKSGLPSDRFFAERPEGSVSTLKIQRTQQEDSAVYLCASSLTEAFFGQGTRLTVV.

This clonotype appeared once. The rearrangement uses TRBV3-1 and TRBJ1-3; D not resolved. Between the trimmed V and J ends, which lost 1 base and 5 bases, there was a span of 12 bases. Germline CDR1 and CDR2: LGHDT and YNNKEL (reference sequence). The length of the CDR3 is 15 residues. The DNA for the CDR3 is TGTGCCAGCAGCCAAGCGGCCGGAGCTCGAAACACCATATATTTT. This sequence encodes CASSQAAGARNTIYF.

J is TRBJ2-1 and V is TRBV6-2 or TRBV6-3; no firm D call. Germline CDR1 reads MNHEY; CDR2 reads SVGEGT. CDR3 size: 14 residues. V was shortened by 9 bases and J by 0 bases, with 12 bases between the two germline ends. Written as DNA, the CDR3 is TGTGCCAGTACGGGCGACTTCTCCTACAATGAGCAGTTCTTC. Amino acid sequence: CASTGDFSYNEQFF.

The chain joins TRBV3-1 to TRBJ2-1; perhaps D is TRBD1 or TRBD2 (5 bases each). The CDR3 totals 18 residues. V shed 4 bases and J shed 5 bases, with 24 bases lying between them. Germline V CDR1 and CDR2: LGHDT, YNNKEL (reference sequence). In DNA form, the CDR3 reads TGTGCCAGCAGCCCCAAGGTCCCTCCCGGGGCCGCAAACAATGAGCAGTTCTTC. It is translated as CASSPKVPPGAANNEQFF.

The V call is TRBV7-9, the J call TRBJ1-1; D unclear. The V gene's germline CDR1 is SEHNR and CDR2 FQNEAQ (reference sequence). The CDR3 consists of 13 residues. Trimming shortened V by 1 base and J by 6 bases, and 9 bases separated the two germline ends. This chain's CDR3 is CASSLEELAEAFF. The DNA of the CDR3 is TGTGCCAGCAGCTTAGAGGAGTTAGCTGAAGCTTTCTTT.

This clonotype showed up just a few times. The chain is built from TRBV29-1 and TRBJ2-1; TRBD2 matches 8 bases. This CDR3 comprises 16 residues. The J segment lost 3 bases and the V segment lost 1 base, leaving 8 bases of the junction unmatched. The germline gives CDR1 SQVTM, CDR2 ANQGSEA. For the CDR3, the DNA is TGCAGCGTTGAAGTGGTGACTAGCGAGATCTACAATGAGCAGTTCTTC. It is translated as CSVEVVTSEIYNEQFF.

This clonotype was found once. The chain uses TRBV5-1 and TRBJ1-2; TRBD1 matches at 7 bases. After removal of 6 bases from V and 7 bases from J, the junction contained 12 bases not matched to a gene. CDR1 SGHRS and CDR2 YFSETQ come from the germline V gene. This CDR3 is 14 amino acids long. This chain's CDR3 is CASTIPGQRVGYTF. CDR3 nucleotides: TGCGCCAGCACCATCCCGGGACAGAGAGTTGGCTACACCTTC.

This chain links TRBV27 with TRBJ1-2; D perhaps matches TRBD1 (6 bases). Germline V gene sequence: CDR1 MNHEY, CDR2 SMNVEV (reference sequence). V lost 8 bases and J lost 8, with 30 bases in between. The CDR3 covers 17 residues. CDR3 residues: CASSKEPHGRAGEGYTF. The CDR3 nucleotides read TGTGCCAGCTCAAAAGAGCCCCATGGACGTGCAGGGGAAGGCTACACCTTC.

This chain connects TRBV4-1 to TRBJ1-2, with TRBD1 as a possible D gene (5 bases). V was shortened by 0 bases and J by 7 bases, with 18 bases between the two germline ends. Germline V gene data show CDR1 as MGHRA and CDR2 as YSYEKL. This CDR3 contains 16 residues. The CDR3, as DNA: TGCGCCAGCAGCCAAGATCAGGACGGCCGGGGGAGTGGCTACACCTTC. This translates into CASSQDQDGRGSGYTF.

The V gene is TRBV5-6, the J gene TRBJ2-1; the match to TRBD1 covers 10 bases. The length of the CDR3 is 16 residues. V shed 4 bases, J shed 8 bases, and the junction held 12 bases outside the gene matches. CDR1 and CDR2 from the germline V gene are SGHDT and YYEEEE. The CDR3 DNA reads TGTGCCAGCAGCCCAAGGACAGTGACAGGGGGCGATGAGCAGTTCTTC. Translating gives CASSPRTVTGGDEQFF.

There are a few counts of this clonotype. This chain connects TRBV13 to TRBJ2-1; maybe TRBD1 (6 bases). Germline V gene sequence: CDR1 PRHDT, CDR2 FYEKMQ (reference sequence). This CDR3 contains 14 residues. Trimming left V 6 bases short and J 6 bases short, with 15 bases between. Here the CDR3 reads CASRNWGPFNEQFF. In nucleotides, the CDR3 is TGTGCCAGCAGAAATTGGGGGCCTTTCAATGAGCAGTTCTTC.

The rearrangement uses TRBV5-4 and TRBJ2-1; D gene unclear. Trimming took off 0 bases at V and 5 bases at J, with 15 bases between the two ends. CDR3 length: 16 amino acids. CDR1 and CDR2 from the germline V gene are SGHNT and YYREEE (reference sequence). CDR3 sequence: CASSLGAILRNNEQFF. The CDR3 region has the DNA TGTGCCAGCAGCTTGGGAGCGATACTTAGAAACAATGAGCAGTTCTTC.

This clonotype was counted once. J is TRBJ2-2 and V is TRBV9; D is unresolved. Germline V lookup: CDR1 SGDLS, CDR2 YYNGEE. V was cut by 0 bases and J by 1 base, with 7 bases left in between. The CDR3 has 15 amino acids. DNA of the CDR3: TGTGCCAGCAGCGTAGCACCCCTGAACACCGGGGAGCTGTTTTTT. Translating it yields CASSVAPLNTGELFF. Full variable domain (missing parts from reference TRBV9 and TRBJ2-2): DSGVTQTPKHLITATGQRVTLRCSPRSGDLSVYWYQQSLDQGLQFLIQYYNGEERAKGNILERFSAQQFPDLHSELNLSSLELGDSALYFCASSVAPLNTGELFFGEGSRLTVL.

V usage is TRBV4-1 and J usage is TRBJ2-7, with a possible D match to TRBD1 (5 bases). This CDR3 is built from 16 residues. V was pared by 3 bases and J by 1 base, with 16 bases between. The V gene's germline CDR1 is MGHRA and CDR2 YSYEKL. The CDR3 region has the DNA TGCGCCAGCAGCCACCCGGGCAGGGCATGTTCCTACGAGCAGTACTTC. Its translation is CASSHPGRACSYEQYF.

The chain is built from TRBV7-9 and TRBJ2-7; perhaps D is TRBD1 or TRBD2 (7 bases each). Germline loops: CDR1 SEHNR, CDR2 FQNEAQ (reference sequence). V dropped 3 bases and J dropped 8 bases, with 20 bases sitting between them. The CDR3 consists of 15 residues. CDR3: CASSFPRGGTMKQYF. CDR3 nucleotide sequence: TGTGCCAGCAGCTTCCCCAGGGGGGGGACAATGAAGCAGTACTTC.

The chain carries TRBV6-5 and TRBJ1-1; 8 positions match TRBD1. Per germline, CDR1 MNHEY and CDR2 SVGAGI. This CDR3 contains 14 residues. Losses at the gene ends were 2 bases for V and 4 bases for J; bases not matched to a gene: 3. CDR3 in amino acids: CASSYAGGLTEAFF. Here the CDR3 DNA reads TGTGCCAGCAGTTACGCAGGGGGCCTCACTGAAGCTTTCTTT.

This chain connects TRBV7-2 to TRBJ2-3, with D perhaps assigned TRBD1 or TRBD2 (5 bases each). There are 14 residues in the CDR3. Germline lookup yields CDR1 SGHTA and CDR2 FQGNSA. The germline V and J ends were trimmed by 1 base and 14 bases, with 19 bases remaining between them. The CDR3 sequence: CASSLGPTRGDAYF. The CDR3 nucleotides read TGTGCCAGCAGCTTAGGACCCACGAGGGGAGACGCGTATTTT.

The rearrangement links TRBV10-3 to TRBJ1-6; 9 bases map to TRBD1. This CDR3 comprises 16 residues. J was trimmed by 6 bases and V by 0 bases; bases with no gene match: 3. Germline loops: CDR1 ENHRY, CDR2 SYGVKD. CDR3 loop: CAISESDRGSNSPLHF. Here the CDR3 DNA reads TGTGCCATCAGTGAGTCGGACAGGGGAAGTAATTCACCCCTCCACTTT.

This clonotype is a singleton in its sample. The chain links TRBV7-2 to TRBJ2-7, with D unresolved. Germline loops: CDR1 SGHTA, CDR2 FQGNSA. CDR3 length: 14 amino acids. V was trimmed by 3 bases and J by 0 bases, leaving 9 bases between them. The chain's CDR3 is CASSLCGGSYEQYF. The DNA of the CDR3 is TGTGCCAGCAGCTTGTGCGGCGGCTCCTACGAGCAGTACTTC.

A few counts support this clonotype. V gene TRBV5-1 combines with J gene TRBJ2-6, with TRBD1 identical over 8 bases. The CDR3 consists of 16 residues. Germline trimming cut 0 bases from V and 12 bases from J; bases unmatched to any gene: 11. Germline-derived CDR1 and CDR2 are SGHRS and YFSETQ. The CDR3 DNA reads as TGCGCCAGCAGCTTGGGGGGGACAGGAACCTCTGGCGTCCTGACTTTC. This sequence encodes CASSLGGTGTSGVLTF.